This T cell receptor (beta chain) was documented in a study of Ad26.COV2.S vaccination and SARS-CoV-2 variants. For the study at large: Participants got Ad26.COV2.S intramuscularly, once or twice 56 days apart.

Germline V gives CDR1 LNHNV, CDR2 YYDKDF (reference sequence). This CDR3 spans 15 amino acids. Between the trimmed V and J ends, which lost 0 bases and 2 bases, there was a span of 11 bases. The treatment: about 20 received Ad26.COV2.S at low or high dose, single or two shots; roughly five received placebo; per-sample allocation not given. Sample collection was performed on day 63 after the first vaccine or placebo injection. Here immunoSEQ multiplex PCR was the method, and the copy in TCRdb shows in-frame clones only, minus some. Of 400,000 to 450,000 clones in the sample, around 90% were seen once.

The clonotype comes from a person between 18 and 59 years old who received the Ad26.COV2.S COVID-19 vaccine or a placebo. Sequenced here: peripheral blood, sampled in a trial of Ad26.COV2.S vaccine versus placebo. This chain uses TRBV15 with TRBJ2-7; no clear D gene. The CDR3 bases are TGTGCCACCAGCAGAGATGGTGGGGAAACCTACGAGCAGTACTTC. Translating gives CATSRDGGETYEQYF.